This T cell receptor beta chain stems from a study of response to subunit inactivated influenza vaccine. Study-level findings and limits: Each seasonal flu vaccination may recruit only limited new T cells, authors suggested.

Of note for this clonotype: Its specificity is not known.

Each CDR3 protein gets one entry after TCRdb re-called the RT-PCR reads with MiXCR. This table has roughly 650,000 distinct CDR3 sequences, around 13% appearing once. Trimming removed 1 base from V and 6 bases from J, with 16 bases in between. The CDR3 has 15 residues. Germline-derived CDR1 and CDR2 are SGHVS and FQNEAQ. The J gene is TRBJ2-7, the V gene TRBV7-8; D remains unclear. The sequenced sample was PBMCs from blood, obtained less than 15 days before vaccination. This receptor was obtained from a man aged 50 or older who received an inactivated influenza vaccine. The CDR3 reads CASSLGSLRASEQYF. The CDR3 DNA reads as TGTGCCAGCAGCTTAGGTTCCCTTAGGGCTTCCGAGCAGTACTTC.